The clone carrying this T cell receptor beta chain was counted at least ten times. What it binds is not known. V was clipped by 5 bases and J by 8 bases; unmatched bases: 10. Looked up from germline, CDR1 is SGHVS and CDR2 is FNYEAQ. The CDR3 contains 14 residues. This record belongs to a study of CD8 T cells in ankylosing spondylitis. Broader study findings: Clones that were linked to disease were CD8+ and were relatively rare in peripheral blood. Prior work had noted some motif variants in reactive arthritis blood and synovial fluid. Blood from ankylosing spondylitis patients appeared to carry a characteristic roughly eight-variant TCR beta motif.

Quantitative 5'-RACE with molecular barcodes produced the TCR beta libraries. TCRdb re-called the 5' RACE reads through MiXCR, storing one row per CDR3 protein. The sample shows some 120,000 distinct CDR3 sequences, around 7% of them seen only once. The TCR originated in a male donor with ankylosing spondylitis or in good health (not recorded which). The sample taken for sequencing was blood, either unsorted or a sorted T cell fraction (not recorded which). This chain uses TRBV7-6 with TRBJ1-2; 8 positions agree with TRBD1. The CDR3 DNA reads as TGTGCCAGCAGCCCAAGAACAGGGGGGTTAGGCTACACCTTC. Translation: CASSPRTGGLGYTF.